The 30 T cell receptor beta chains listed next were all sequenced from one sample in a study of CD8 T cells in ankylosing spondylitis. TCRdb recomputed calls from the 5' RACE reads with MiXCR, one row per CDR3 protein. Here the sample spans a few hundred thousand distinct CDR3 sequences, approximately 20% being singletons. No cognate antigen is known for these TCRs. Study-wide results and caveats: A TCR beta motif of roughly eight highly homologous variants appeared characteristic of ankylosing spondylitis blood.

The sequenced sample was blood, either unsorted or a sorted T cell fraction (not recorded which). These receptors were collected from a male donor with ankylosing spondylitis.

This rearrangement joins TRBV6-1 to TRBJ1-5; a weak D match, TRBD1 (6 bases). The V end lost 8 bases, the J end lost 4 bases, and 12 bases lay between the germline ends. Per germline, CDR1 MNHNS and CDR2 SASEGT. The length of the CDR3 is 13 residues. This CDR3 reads CASGRTDNQPQHF. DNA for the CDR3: TGTGCCAGCGGAAGGACAGATAATCAGCCCCAGCATTTT.

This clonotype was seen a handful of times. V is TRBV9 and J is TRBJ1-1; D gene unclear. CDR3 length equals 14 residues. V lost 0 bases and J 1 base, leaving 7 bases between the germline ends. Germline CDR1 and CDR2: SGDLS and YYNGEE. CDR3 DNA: TGTGCCAGCAGCGTAGTGCCAGCGAACACTGAAGCTTTCTTT. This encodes CASSVVPANTEAFF.

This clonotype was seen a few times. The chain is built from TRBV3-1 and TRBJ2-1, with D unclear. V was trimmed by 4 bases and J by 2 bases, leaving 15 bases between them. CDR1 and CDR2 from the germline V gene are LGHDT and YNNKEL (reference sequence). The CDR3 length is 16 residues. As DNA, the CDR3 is TGTGCCAGCAGCCCCCCCGGGCGGAGCACCTACAATGAGCAGTTCTTC. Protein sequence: CASSPPGRSTYNEQFF.

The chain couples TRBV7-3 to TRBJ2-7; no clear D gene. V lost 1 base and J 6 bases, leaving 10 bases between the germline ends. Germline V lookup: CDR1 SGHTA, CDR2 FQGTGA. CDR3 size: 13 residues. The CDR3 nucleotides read TGTGCCAGCAGCTTAATTTCCTTCGGCGAGCAGTACTTC. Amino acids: CASSLISFGEQYF.

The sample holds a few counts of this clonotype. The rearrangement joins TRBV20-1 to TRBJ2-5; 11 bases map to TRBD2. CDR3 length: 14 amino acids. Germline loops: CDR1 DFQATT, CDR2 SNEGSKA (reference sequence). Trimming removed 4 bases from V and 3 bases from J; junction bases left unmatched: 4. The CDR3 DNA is TGCAGTGCTAAACCGGGACTAGCGGAAGAGACCCAGTACTTC. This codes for CSAKPGLAEETQYF.

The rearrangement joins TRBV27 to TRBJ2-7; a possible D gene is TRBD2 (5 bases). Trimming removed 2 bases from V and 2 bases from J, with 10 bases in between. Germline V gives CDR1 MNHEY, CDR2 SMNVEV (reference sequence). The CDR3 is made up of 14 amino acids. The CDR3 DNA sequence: TGTGCCAGCAGTTTAGCAGCGGCAACCTACGAGCAGTACTTC. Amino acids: CASSLAAATYEQYF.

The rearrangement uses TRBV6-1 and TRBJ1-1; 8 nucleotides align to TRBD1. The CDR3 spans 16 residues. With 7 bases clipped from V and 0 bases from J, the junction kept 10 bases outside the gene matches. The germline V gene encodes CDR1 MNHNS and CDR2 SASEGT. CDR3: CASMYGTGNMNTEAFF. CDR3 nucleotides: TGTGCCAGCATGTACGGGACAGGCAATATGAACACTGAAGCTTTCTTT.

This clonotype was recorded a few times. In nucleotides, the CDR3 is TGCAGCGTTGAAGGACAGGGGGGGGGCACTGAAGCTTTCTTT. This gives the protein CSVEGQGGGTEAFF. The chain has TRBV29-1 and TRBJ1-1; TRBD1 matches at 9 bases. CDR3 length equals 14 residues. J gave up 4 bases and V 1 base, and 4 bases lay outside the gene matches. Germline assignment: CDR1 SQVTM and CDR2 ANQGSEA.

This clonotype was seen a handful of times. For the CDR3, the DNA is TGTGCCAGCAGTTTTGGCCAGGGGAGGCAGACCCAGTACTTC. The encoded protein is CASSFGQGRQTQYF. V usage is TRBV12-3 or TRBV12-4 and J usage is TRBJ2-5, with D perhaps assigned TRBD1 or TRBD2 (6 bases each). The CDR3 is 14 amino acids. Trimming removed 3 bases at V and 6 bases at J, with 14 bases between.

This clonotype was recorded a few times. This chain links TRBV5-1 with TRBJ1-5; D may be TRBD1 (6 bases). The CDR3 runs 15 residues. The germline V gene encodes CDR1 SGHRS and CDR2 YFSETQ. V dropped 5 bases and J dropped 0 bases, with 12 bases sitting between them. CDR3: CASRQGINSNQPQHF. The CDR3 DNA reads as TGCGCCAGCAGACAGGGAATTAATAGCAATCAGCCCCAGCATTTT.

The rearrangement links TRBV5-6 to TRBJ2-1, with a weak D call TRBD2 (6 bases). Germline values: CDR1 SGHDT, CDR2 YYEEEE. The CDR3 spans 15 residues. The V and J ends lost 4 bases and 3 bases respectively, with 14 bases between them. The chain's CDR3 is CASSMDYFVYNEQFF. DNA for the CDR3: TGTGCCAGCAGCATGGACTACTTTGTCTACAATGAGCAGTTCTTC.

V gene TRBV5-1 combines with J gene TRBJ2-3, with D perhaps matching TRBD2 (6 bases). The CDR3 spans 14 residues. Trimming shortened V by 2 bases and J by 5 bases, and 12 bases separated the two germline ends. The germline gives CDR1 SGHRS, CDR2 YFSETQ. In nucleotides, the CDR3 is TGCGCCAGCAGCTTCTACCCGGAGGGAGATACGCAGTATTTT. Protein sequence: CASSFYPEGDTQYF.

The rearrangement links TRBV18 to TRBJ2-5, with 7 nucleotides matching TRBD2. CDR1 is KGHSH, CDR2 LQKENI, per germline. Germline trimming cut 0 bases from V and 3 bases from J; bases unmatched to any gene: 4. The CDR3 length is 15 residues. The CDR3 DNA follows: TGTGCCAGCTCACCACCATTTGCGGGAGAAGAGACCCAGTACTTC. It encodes CASSPPFAGEETQYF.

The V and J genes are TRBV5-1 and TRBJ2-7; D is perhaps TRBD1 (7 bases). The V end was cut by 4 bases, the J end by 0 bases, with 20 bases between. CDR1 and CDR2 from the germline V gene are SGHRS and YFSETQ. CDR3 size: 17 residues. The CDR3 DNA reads TGCGCCAGCAGCACACGGGGGACAGCCGGATACTCCTACGAGCAGTACTTC. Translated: CASSTRGTAGYSYEQYF.

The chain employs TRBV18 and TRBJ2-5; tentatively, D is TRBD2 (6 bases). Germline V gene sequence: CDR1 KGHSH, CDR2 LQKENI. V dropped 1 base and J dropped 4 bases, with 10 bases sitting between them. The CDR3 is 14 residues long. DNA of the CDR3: TGTGCCAGCTCACCACTGGAGGGAGGAGAGACCCAGTACTTC. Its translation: CASSPLEGGETQYF.

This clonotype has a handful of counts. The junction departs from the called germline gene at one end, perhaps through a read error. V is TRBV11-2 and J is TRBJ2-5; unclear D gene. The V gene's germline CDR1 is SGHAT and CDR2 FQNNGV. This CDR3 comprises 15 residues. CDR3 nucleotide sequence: TGTGCCAGCAGCCTAGAATCTAGGCGCTGGGAGACCCAGTACTTC. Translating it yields CASSLESRRWETQYF.

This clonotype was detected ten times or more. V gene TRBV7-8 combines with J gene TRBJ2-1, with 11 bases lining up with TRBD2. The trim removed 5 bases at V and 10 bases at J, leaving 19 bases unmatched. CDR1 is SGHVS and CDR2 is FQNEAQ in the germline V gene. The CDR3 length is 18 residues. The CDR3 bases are TGTGCCAGCAGCGCCAAACTAGCGGGGGATTATATCAATGGAGAGCAGTTCTTC. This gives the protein CASSAKLAGDYINGEQFF. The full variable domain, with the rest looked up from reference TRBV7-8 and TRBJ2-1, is GAGVSQSPRYKVAKRGQDVALRCDPISGHVSLFWYQQALGQGPEFLTYFQNEAQLDKSGLPSDRFFAERPEGSVSTLKIQRTQQEDSAVYLCASSAKLAGDYINGEQFFGPGTRLTVL.

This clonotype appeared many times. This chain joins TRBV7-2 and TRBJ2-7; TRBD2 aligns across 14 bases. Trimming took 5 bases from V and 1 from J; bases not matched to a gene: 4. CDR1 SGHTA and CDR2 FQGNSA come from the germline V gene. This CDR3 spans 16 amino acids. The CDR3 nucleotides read TGTGCCAGCAGCCCGGGACTAGCGGGAGTTTCCTACGAGCAGTACTTC. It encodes CASSPGLAGVSYEQYF.

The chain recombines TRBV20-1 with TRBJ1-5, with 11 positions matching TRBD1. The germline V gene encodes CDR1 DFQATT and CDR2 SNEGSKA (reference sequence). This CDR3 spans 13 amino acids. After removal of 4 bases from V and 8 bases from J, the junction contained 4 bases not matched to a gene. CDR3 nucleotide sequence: TGCAGTGCTACCGGGACAGGGGGTAAGCCCCAGCATTTT. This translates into CSATGTGGKPQHF.

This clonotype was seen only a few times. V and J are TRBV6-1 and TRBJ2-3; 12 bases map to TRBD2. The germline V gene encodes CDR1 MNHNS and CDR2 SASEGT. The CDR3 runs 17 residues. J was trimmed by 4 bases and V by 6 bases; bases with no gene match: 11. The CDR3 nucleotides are TGTGCCAGCAGGCAACGCTGGACTAGCGGGATCGCAGATACGCAGTATTTT. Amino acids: CASRQRWTSGIADTQYF.

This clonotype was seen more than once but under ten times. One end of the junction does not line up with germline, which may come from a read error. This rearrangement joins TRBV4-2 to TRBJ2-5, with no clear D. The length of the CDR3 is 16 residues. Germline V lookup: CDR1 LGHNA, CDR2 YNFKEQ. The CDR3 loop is CASSQDDQMAEETQYF. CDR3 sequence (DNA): TGTGCCAGCAGCCAAGATGATCAGATGGCAGAAGAGACTCAGTACTTC.

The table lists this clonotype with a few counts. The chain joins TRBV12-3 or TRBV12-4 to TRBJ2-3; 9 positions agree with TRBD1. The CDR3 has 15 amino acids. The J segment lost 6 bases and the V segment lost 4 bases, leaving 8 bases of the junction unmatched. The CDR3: CASSSPGQGRDTQYF. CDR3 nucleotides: TGTGCCAGCAGTTCCCCGGGACAGGGTCGGGATACGCAGTATTTT.

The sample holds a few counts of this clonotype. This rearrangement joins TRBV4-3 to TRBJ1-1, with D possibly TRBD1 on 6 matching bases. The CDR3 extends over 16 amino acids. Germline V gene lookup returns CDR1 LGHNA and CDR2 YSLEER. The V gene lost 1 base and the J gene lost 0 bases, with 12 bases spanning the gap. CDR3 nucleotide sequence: TGCGCCAGCAGCCAAGTCCTAGGACAGTTGAACACTGAAGCTTTCTTT. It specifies CASSQVLGQLNTEAFF.

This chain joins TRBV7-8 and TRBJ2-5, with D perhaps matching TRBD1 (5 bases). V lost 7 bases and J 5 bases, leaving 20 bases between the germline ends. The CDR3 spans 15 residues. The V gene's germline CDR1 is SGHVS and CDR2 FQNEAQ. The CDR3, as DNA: TGTGCCAGCAACTACAGGACGGCTCTGGGGGAGACCCAGTACTTC. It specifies CASNYRTALGETQYF.

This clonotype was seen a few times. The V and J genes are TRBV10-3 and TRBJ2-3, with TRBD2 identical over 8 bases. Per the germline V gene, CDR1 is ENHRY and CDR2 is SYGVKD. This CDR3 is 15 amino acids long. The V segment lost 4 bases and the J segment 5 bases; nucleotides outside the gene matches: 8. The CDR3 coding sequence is TGTGCCATCAGTGTCGGGCGGGAGGCTCAAGATACGCAGTATTTT. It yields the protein CAISVGREAQDTQYF.

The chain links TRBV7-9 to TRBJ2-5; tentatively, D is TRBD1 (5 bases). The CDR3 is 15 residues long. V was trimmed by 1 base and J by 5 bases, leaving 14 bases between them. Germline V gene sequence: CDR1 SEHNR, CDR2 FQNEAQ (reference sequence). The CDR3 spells CASSLVAGSFETQYF. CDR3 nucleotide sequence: TGTGCCAGCAGCTTAGTGGCAGGGTCTTTCGAGACCCAGTACTTC.

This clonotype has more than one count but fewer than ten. CDR3 residues: CASSRAGPGATQYF. The CDR3 region has the DNA TGTGCCAGCAGTCGGGCCGGCCCCGGAGCGACCCAGTACTTC. The chain carries TRBV7-2 and TRBJ2-5; D remains unclear. This CDR3 has 14 residues. Germline values: CDR1 SGHTA, CDR2 FQGNSA. V was trimmed by 6 bases and J by 7 bases, leaving 18 bases between them.

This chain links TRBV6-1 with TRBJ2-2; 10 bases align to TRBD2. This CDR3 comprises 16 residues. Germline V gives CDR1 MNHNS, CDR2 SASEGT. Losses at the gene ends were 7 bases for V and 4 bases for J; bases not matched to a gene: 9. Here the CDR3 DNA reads TGTGCCAGCAACCCGGCTAGCGGGAGATTCACCGGGGAGCTGTTTTTT. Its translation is CASNPASGRFTGELFF.

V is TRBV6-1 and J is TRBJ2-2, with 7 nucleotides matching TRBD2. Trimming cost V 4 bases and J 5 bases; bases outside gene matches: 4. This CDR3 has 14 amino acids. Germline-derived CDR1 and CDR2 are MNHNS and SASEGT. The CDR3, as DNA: TGTGCCAGCAGTGTGGCGGGAGCGACCGGGGAGCTGTTTTTT. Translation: CASSVAGATGELFF.

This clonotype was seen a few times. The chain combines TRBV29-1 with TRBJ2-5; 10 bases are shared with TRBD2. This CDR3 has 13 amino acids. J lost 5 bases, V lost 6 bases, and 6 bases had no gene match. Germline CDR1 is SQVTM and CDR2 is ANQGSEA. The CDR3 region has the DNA TGCAGCGTGAGCGGGAGGGCCACCGAGACCCAGTACTTC. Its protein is CSVSGRATETQYF.